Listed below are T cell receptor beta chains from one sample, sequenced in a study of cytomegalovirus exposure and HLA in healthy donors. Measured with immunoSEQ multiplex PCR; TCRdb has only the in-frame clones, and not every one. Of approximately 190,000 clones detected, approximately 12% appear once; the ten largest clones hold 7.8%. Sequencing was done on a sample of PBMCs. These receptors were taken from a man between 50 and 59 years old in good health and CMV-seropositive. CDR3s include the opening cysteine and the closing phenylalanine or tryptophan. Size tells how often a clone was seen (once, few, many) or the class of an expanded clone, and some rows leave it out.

CDR3aa: CASSLGGRASGGKLTGELFF; abundance: -; v_gene: TRBV13
CDR3aa: CASSPRIRTGNTGELFF; abundance: few; v_gene: TRBV13
CDR3aa: CASSTSGGQETQYF; abundance: few; v_gene: TRBV5-4
CDR3aa: CASSPIHSGGAGRETQYF; abundance: -; v_gene: TRBV5-4
CDR3aa: CASSAPGERGRTYEQYF; abundance: -; v_gene: TRBV6-1
CDR3aa: CAWSGAAGTGGTDTQYF; abundance: few; v_gene: TRBV30
CDR3aa: CASSYTTNTEAFF; abundance: -; v_gene: TRBV19
CDR3aa: CASSFGDRVHEAFF; abundance: few; v_gene: TRBV27
CDR3aa: CAISRQGGNTEAFF; abundance: few; v_gene: TRBV10-3
CDR3aa: CASSLAGGLETQYF; abundance: few; v_gene: TRBV5-6
CDR3aa: CASSAGMNTEAFF; abundance: -; v_gene: TRBV5-1
CDR3aa: CASSQEPPGLAGETQYF; abundance: few; v_gene: TRBV4-3
CDR3aa: CASTRTGENEQYF; abundance: -; v_gene: TRBV5-5
CDR3aa: CASSFFLNTGELFF; abundance: few; v_gene: TRBV7-9
CDR3aa: CASSTYTGELFF; abundance: -; v_gene: TRBV9
CDR3aa: CASRQGRGFTEAFF; abundance: few; v_gene: TRBV5-1
CDR3aa: CASGKTGTYEQYF; abundance: few; v_gene: TRBV5-1
CDR3aa: CASSRHGSQETQYF; abundance: -; v_gene: TRBV10-2
CDR3aa: CASSLDRTDSNQPQHF; abundance: -; v_gene: TRBV7-9
CDR3aa: CASSQLIRPGQGNNEQFF; abundance: -; v_gene: TRBV4-2
CDR3aa: CASSSSTDTQYF; abundance: few; v_gene: TRBV7-6